The T cell receptor (beta chain) described here comes from a study of cytomegalovirus exposure and HLA in healthy donors. The CDR3 runs to 15 residues. With V trimmed by 3 bases and J by 4 bases, 5 bases remained unmatched. Germline CDR1 SGHTA, CDR2 FQGNSA. Vbeta (60) and Jbeta (13) primers were used in the PCR. This table comes from immunoSEQ multiplex PCR, and its TCRdb copy is limited to in-frame clones, with some not included. Its table records over 100,000 clones. Points from the study as a whole: Later, an analysis showed that TCR beta chains associated with HLA were more clonally expanded than others that were equally common. CMV serostatus was the only recorded immune exposure for donors. The authors considered a cluster of highly shared sequence variants likely to be a sequencing artifact. The study labeled around 160 TCR beta chains cytomegalovirus-associated.

With regard to this clone: The antigen remains unidentified.

The material sequenced was PBMCs. This receptor was obtained from a woman between 35 and 50 years old in good health and CMV-seropositive. The V call is TRBV7-2, the J call TRBJ2-7, with TRBD2 identical over 11 bases. The CDR3 region has the DNA TGTGCCAGCAGCTTGGGTAGCGGGAGGGCTTACGAGCAGTACTTC. This sequence encodes CASSLGSGRAYEQYF.